Listed here are 5 T cell receptor beta chains from one sample, sequenced in a study of regulatory T cells in long-lasting Graves disease (dated by TCRdb to the early 2020s). Libraries were made using multiplex PCR. Sequenced using an Illumina HiSeq 4000. iRepertoire HTBI primers and Arm-PCR amplification of CDR3 regions were used to construct TCR beta libraries. TCRdb reanalyzed the raw reads on its own, using fastp at Q25 for trimming and MiXCR for clone calling, and kept in-frame beta chains. Each CDR3 protein appears once, grouped with its most common genes and DNA. For this sample the table gives a few hundred thousand distinct CDR3 sequences, of which roughly 25% were detected only once. Around 30% of the sample rests with the top ten. Explained via the paper, the time point label denotes: persistent/refractory GD, antithyroid drugs over 5 years with positive TRAb. RNA was extracted from PBMCs in TRIzol for both TCR sequencing and RNA sequencing.

Sample: peripheral blood mononuclear cells (PBMCs), taken when the disease was refractory, from a patient treated with antithyroid drugs. Receptors were obtained from a woman aged 40 to 50 with Graves disease. Donor details come from another sample of the same person, matched by shared clones.

This clonotype was recorded a few times. The chain joins TRBV28 to TRBJ1-1; D unresolved. V dropped 1 base and J dropped 11 bases, with 14 bases sitting between them. CDR1 and CDR2 (germline): MDHEN, SYDVKM. This CDR3 is built from 13 residues. The CDR3 DNA sequence: TGTGCCAGCAGTTTATCGGCGGATACACGGGCTTTCTTT. Its translation is CASSLSADTRAFF.

The sample holds many counts of this clonotype. The V and J genes are TRBV28 and TRBJ1-4, with 7 nucleotides matching TRBD1. J gave up 10 bases and V 4 bases, and 6 bases lay outside the gene matches. The CDR3 spans 13 residues. CDR1 and CDR2 (germline): MDHEN, SYDVKM. The DNA for the CDR3 is TGTGCCAGCAGTTCACAACAGGGGAGAAAACTGTTTTTT. Translation: CASSSQQGRKLFF.

Ten or more counts support this clonotype. The chain is built from TRBV6-9 and TRBJ1-2; 9 nucleotides align to TRBD1. V trimming: 3 bases; J trimming: 8 bases; junction bases outside the gene matches: 13. There are 16 residues in the CDR3. Germline CDR1 MNHGY, CDR2 SVAAGI. The CDR3 reads CASSYRDRVRGDGYTF. The DNA for the CDR3 is TGTGCCAGCAGTTACCGGGACAGGGTTAGAGGTGACGGCTACACCTTC.

Note on this clonotype: The junction departs from germline at one end; a sequencing error may be responsible. V is TRBV28 and J is TRBJ2-2; D might be TRBD1 (6 bases). Looked up from germline, CDR1 is MDHEN and CDR2 is SYDVKM. The CDR3 sequence is 14 residues long. CDR3 DNA: TGTGCCGGCAGTCGCAGGGGGAACACCGGGGAGCTGTTTTTT. Translation gives CAGSRRGNTGELFF. The variable domain in full, with the rest retrieved from reference TRBV28 and TRBJ2-2, is DVKVTQSSRYLVKRTGEKVFLECVQDMDHENMFWYRQDPGLGLRLIYFSYDVKMKEKGDIPEGYSVSREKKERFSLILESASTNQTSMYLCAGSRRGNTGELFFGEGSRLTVL.

This chain links TRBV7-9 with TRBJ1-1; D remains ambiguous. CDR3 size: 16 residues. Trimming left V 8 bases short and J 5 bases short, with 24 bases between. Per the germline V gene, CDR1 is SEHNR and CDR2 is FQNEAQ (reference sequence). The CDR3 protein is CASRHDFTVRRTEAFF. Written as DNA, the CDR3 is TGTGCCAGCCGTCACGACTTTACAGTCCGCAGAACTGAAGCTTTCTTT.